This T cell receptor (beta chain) is drawn from a study of T cell responses to AZD1222 COVID-19 vaccine. Profiling relied on immunoSEQ multiplex PCR, and the TCRdb table lists in-frame clones only, not all of them. The sample yields 140,000 or so clones, approximately 90% seen once. The germline V gene encodes CDR1 SGHNT and CDR2 YENEEA. V lost 3 bases, J lost 3 bases, and 8 bases lay in between. The CDR3 is made up of 14 amino acids. This TCR derives from an adult who received the AZD1222 COVID-19 vaccine. This chain joins TRBV11-3 and TRBJ2-2; no clear D. Here the sequenced sample was peripheral blood, taken 28 days after the second AZD1222 dose. The chain's CDR3 is CASSFEGYTGELFF. In DNA form, the CDR3 reads TGTGCCAGCAGCTTCGAAGGGTACACCGGGGAGCTGTTTTTT.